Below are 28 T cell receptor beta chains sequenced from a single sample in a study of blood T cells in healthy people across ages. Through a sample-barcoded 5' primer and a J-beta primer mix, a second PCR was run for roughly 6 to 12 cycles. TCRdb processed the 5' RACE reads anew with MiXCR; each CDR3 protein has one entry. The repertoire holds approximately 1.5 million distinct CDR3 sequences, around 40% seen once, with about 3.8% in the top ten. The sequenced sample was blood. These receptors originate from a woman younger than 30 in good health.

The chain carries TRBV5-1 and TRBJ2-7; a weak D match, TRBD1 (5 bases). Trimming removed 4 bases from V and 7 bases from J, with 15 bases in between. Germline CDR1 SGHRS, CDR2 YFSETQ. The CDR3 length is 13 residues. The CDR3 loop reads CASSAETAVEQYF. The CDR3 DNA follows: TGCGCCAGCAGCGCTGAGACAGCCGTTGAGCAGTACTTC.

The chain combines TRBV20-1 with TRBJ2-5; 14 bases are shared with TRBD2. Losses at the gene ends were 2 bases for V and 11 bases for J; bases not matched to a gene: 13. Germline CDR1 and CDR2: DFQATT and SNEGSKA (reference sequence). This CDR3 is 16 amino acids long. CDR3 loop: CSARSGLAGGYNEQYF. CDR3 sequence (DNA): TGCAGTGCTAGATCAGGACTAGCGGGGGGATACAATGAGCAGTACTTC.

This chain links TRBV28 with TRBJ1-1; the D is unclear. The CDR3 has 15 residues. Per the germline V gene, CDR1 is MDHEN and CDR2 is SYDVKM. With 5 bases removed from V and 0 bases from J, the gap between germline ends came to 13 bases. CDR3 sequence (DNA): TGTGCCAGCAGTCCCCCCCGAGACATGAACACTGAAGCTTTCTTT. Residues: CASSPPRDMNTEAFF.

The CDR3 spells CASSLPTSVKGNEQFF. The CDR3 nucleotides read TGTGCCAGCAGCTTACCCACTAGCGTCAAGGGCAATGAGCAGTTCTTC. This sequence joins TRBV7-8 and TRBJ2-1; 7 positions match TRBD2. Per the germline V gene, CDR1 is SGHVS and CDR2 is FQNEAQ. Trimming at V came to 2 bases and at J to 6 bases, leaving 10 bases not matched to a gene. This CDR3 is 16 amino acids long.

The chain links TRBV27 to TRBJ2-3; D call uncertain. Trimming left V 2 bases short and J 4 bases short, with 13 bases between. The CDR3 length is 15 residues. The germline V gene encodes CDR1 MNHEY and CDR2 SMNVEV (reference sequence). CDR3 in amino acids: CASSLGLTYSDTQYF. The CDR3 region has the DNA TGTGCCAGCAGTTTAGGGCTAACATATTCAGATACGCAGTATTTT.

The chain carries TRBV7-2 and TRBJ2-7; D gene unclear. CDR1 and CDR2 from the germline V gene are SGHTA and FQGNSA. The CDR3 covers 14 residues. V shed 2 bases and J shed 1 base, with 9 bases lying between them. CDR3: CASSLSLGSYEQYF. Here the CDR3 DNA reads TGTGCCAGCAGCTTATCCCTCGGTTCCTACGAGCAGTACTTC. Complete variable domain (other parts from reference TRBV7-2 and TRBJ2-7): GAGVSQSPSNKVTEKGKDVELRCDPISGHTALYWYRQSLGQGLEFLIYFQGNSAPDKSGLPSDRFSAERTGGSVSTLTIQRTQQEDSAVYLCASSLSLGSYEQYFGPGTRLTVT.

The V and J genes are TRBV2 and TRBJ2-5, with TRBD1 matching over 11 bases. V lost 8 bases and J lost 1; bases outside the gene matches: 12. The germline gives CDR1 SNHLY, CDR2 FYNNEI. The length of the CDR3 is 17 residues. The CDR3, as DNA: TGTGCCAGCCGTAAAGGACAGGGGGCCTCTATCCAAGAGACCCAGTACTTC. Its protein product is CASRKGQGASIQETQYF.

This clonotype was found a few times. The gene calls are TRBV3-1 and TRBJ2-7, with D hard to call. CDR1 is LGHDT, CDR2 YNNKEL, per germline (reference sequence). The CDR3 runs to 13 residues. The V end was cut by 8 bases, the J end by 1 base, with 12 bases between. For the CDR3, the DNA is TGTGCCAGCGGGCAGGCAGCATCCTACGAGCAGTACTTC. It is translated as CASGQAASYEQYF.

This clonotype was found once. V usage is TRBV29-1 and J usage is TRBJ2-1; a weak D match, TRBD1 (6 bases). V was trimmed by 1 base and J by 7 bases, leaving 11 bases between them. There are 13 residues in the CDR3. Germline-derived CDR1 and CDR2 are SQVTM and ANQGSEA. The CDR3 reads CSVEAHRENEQFF. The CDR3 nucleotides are TGCAGCGTTGAAGCCCACAGGGAGAATGAGCAGTTCTTC.

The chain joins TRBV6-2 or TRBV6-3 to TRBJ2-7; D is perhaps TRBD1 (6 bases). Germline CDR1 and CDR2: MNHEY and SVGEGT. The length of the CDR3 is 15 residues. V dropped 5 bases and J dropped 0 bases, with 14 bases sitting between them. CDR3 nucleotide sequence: TGTGCCAGCAGTCCCCGGGACACCTACTCCTACGAGCAGTACTTC. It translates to CASSPRDTYSYEQYF.

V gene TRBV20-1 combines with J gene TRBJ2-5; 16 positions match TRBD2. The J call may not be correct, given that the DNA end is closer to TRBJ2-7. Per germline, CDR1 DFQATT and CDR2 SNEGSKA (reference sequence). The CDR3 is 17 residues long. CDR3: CSARSGLAGGRYYEQYF. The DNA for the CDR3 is TGCAGTGCTAGGTCGGGACTAGCGGGAGGGCGATACTACGAGCAGTACTTC.

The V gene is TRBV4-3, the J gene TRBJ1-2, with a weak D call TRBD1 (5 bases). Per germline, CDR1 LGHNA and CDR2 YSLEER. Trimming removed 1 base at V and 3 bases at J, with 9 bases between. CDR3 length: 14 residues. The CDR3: CASSQVGDYYGYTF. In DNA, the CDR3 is TGCGCCAGCAGCCAAGTGGGGGATTACTATGGCTACACCTTC.

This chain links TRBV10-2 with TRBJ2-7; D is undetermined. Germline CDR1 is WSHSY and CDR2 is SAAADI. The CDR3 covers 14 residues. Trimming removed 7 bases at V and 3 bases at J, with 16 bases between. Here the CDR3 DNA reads TGCGCCAGCATCCCGACCCTAGGAAACTACGAGCAGTACTTC. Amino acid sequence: CASIPTLGNYEQYF.

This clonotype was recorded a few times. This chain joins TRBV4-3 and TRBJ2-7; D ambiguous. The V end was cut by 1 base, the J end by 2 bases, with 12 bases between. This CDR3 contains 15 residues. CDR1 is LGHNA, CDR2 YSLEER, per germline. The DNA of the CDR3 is TGCGCCAGCAGCCAAGTCAACAGAACTCCCTACGAGCAGTACTTC. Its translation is CASSQVNRTPYEQYF.

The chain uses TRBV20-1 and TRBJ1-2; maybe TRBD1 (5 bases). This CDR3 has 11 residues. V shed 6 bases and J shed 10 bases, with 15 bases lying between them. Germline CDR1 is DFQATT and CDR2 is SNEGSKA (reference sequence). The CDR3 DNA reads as TGCAGTGCCAACACAGGAGGCGACTACACCTTC. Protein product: CSANTGGDYTF.

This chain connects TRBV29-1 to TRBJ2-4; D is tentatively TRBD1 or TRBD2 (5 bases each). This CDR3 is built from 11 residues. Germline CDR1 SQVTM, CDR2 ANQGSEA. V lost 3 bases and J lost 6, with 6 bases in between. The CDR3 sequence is CSVERGNIQYF. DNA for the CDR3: TGCAGCGTTGAGAGGGGAAACATTCAGTACTTC.

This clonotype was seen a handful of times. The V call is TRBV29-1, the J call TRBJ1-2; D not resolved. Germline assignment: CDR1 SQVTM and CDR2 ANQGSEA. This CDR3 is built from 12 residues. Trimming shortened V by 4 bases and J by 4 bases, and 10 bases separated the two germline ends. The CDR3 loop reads CSVVAGVYGYTF. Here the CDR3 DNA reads TGCAGCGTTGTGGCTGGTGTCTATGGCTACACCTTC.

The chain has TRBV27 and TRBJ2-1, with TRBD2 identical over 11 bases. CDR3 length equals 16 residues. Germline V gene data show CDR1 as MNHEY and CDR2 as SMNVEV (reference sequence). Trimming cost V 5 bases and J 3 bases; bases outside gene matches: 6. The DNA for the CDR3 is TGTGCCAGCAGTCCTATAGCGGGAGGGTTCTACAATGAGCAGTTCTTC. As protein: CASSPIAGGFYNEQFF.

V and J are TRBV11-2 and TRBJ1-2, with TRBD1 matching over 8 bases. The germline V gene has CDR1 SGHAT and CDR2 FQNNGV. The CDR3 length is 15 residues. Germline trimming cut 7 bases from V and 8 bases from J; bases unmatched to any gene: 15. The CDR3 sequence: CASTRPRGPGLGYTF. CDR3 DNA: TGTGCCAGCACCCGTCCCAGGGGGCCGGGTCTCGGCTACACCTTC.

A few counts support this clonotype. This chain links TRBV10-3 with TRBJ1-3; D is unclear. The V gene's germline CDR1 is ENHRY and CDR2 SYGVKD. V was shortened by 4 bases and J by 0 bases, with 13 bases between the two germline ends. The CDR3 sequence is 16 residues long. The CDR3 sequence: CAISGRRDNSGNTIYF. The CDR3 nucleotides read TGTGCCATCAGTGGGCGCCGTGACAACTCTGGAAACACCATATATTTT.

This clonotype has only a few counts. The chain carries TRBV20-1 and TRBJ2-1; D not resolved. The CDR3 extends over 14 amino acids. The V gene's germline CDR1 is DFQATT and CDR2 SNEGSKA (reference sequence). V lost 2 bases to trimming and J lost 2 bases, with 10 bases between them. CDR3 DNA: TGCAGTGCTAGAAAGGCGCAGACCTACAATGAGCAGTTCTTC. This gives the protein CSARKAQTYNEQFF.

CDR3 in DNA: TGCAGTGCTACACAGGGCTCCTACGAGCAGTACTTC. Translation gives CSATQGSYEQYF. J is TRBJ2-7 and V is TRBV20-1, with D possibly TRBD1 on 6 matching bases. The CDR3 covers 12 residues. Germline CDR1 reads DFQATT; CDR2 reads SNEGSKA (reference sequence). Trimming stripped 4 bases from V and 0 bases from J, with 7 bases between.

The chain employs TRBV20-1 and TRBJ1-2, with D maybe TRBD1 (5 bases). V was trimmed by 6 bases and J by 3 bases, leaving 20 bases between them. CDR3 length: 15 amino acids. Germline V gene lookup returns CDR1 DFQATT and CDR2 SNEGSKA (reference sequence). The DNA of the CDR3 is TGCAGTGCCCATCCCTTAATGGGGGAATACTATGGCTACACCTTC. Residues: CSAHPLMGEYYGYTF.

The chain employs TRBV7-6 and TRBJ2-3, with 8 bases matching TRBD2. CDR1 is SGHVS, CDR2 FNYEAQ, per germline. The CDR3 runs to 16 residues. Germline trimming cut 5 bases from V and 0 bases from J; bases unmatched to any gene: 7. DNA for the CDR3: TGTGCCAGCAGCCCACTAGCGGTACAAAGCACAGATACGCAGTATTTT. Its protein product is CASSPLAVQSTDTQYF.

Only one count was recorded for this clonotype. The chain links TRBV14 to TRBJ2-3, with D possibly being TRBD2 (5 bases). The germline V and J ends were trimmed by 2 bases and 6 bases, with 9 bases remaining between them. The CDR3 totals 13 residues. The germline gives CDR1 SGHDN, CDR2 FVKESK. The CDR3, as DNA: TGTGCCAGCAGCCAACGGGATTCCGATACGCAGTATTTT. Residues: CASSQRDSDTQYF.

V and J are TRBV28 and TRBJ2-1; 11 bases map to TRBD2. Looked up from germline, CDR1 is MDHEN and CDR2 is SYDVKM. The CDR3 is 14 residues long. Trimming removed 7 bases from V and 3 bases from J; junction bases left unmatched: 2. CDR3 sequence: CASTLAGDYNEQFF. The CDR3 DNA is TGTGCCAGCACACTAGCGGGAGACTACAATGAGCAGTTCTTC.

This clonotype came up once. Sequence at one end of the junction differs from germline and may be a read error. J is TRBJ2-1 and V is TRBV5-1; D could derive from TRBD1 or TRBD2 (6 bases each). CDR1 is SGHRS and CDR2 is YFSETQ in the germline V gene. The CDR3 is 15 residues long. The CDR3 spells CTSSLDGGRINEQFF. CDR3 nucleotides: TGCACCAGCAGCTTGGATGGGGGGCGGATCAATGAGCAGTTCTTC. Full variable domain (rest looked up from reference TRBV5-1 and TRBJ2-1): KAGVTQTPRYLIKTRGQQVTLSCSPISGHRSVSWYQQTPGQGLQFLFEYFSETQRNKGNFPGRFSGRQFSNSRSEMNVSTLELGDSALYLCTSSLDGGRINEQFFGPGTRLTVL.

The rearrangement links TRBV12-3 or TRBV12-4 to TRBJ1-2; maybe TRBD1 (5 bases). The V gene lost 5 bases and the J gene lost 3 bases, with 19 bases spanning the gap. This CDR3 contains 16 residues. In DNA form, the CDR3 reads TGTGCCAGCAGTCCGCAAGGGTTGGGGACCTACTATGGCTACACCTTC. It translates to CASSPQGLGTYYGYTF.